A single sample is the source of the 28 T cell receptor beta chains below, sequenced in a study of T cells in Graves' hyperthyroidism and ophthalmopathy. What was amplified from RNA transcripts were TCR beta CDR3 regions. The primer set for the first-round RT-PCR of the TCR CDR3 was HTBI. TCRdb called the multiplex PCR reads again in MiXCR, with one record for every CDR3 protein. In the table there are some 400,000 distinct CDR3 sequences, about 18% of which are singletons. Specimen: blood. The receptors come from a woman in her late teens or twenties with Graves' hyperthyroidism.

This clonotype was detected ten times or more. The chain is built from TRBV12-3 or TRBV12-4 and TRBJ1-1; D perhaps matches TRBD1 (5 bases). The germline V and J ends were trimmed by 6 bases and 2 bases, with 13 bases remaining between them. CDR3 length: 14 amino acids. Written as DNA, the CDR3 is TGTGCCAGCAGCACAGCCGGGGGAAACACTGAAGCTTTCTTT. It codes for CASSTAGGNTEAFF.

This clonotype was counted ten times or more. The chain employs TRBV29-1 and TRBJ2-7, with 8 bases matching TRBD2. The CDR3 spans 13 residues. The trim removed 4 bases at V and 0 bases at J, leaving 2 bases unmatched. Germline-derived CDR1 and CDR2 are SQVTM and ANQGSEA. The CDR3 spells CSVGSGSSYEQYF. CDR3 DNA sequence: TGCAGCGTTGGGAGCGGGAGCTCCTACGAGCAGTACTTC.

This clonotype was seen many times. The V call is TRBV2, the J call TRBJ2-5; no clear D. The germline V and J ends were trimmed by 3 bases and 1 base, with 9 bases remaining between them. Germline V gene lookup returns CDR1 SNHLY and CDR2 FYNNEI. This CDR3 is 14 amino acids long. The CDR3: CASSDRSTQETQYF. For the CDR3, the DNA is TGTGCCAGCAGTGATCGAAGTACCCAAGAGACCCAGTACTTC.

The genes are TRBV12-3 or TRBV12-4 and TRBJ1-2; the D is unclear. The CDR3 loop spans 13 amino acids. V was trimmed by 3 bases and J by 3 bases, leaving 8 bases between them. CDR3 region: CASSLTPYYGYTF. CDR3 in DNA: TGTGCCAGCAGTTTGACACCGTACTATGGCTACACCTTC.

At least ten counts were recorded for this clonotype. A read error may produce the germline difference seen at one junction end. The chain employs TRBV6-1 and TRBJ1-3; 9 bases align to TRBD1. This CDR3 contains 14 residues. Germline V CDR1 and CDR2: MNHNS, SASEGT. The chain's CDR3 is CASRDGTGRNTIYF. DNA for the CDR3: TGTGCCAGCCGTGACGGGACAGGGAGGAACACCATATATTTT.

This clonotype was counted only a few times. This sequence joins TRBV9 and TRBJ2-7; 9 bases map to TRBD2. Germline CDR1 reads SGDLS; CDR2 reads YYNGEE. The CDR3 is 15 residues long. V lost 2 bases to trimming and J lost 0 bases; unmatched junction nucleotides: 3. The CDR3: CASSVAGGPSYEQYF. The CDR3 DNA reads TGTGCCAGCAGCGTTGCGGGGGGGCCCTCCTACGAGCAGTACTTC. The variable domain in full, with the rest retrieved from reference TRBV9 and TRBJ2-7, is DSGVTQTPKHLITATGQRVTLRCSPRSGDLSVYWYQQSLDQGLQFLIQYYNGEERAKGNILERFSAQQFPDLHSELNLSSLELGDSALYFCASSVAGGPSYEQYFGPGTRLTVT.

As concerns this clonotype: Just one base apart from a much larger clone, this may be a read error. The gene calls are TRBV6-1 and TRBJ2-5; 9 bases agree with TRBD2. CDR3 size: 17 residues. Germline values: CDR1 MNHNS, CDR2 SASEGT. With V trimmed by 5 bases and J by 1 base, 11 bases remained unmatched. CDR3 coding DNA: TGTGCCAGCAGTAAATCCGAGCGGGGGGTTTTCCAAGAGACCCAGTACTTC. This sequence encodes CASSKSERGVFQETQYF.

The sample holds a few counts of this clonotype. The CDR3 region is CASNKGSYEQYF. CDR3 DNA sequence: TGTGCCAGCAACAAGGGGTCCTACGAGCAGTACTTC. The chain is built from TRBV2 and TRBJ2-7, with a weak D call TRBD1 (5 bases). The V gene lost 7 bases and the J gene lost 1 base, with 8 bases spanning the gap. The germline gives CDR1 SNHLY, CDR2 FYNNEI. The CDR3 is made up of 12 amino acids.

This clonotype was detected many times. Here the CDR3 reads CASSRNSPGTEAFF. The CDR3 DNA reads as TGTGCCAGCAGCAGGAATAGCCCGGGCACTGAAGCTTTCTTT. V gene TRBV6-1 combines with J gene TRBJ1-1; D remains unclear. CDR3 length: 14 residues. Trimming shortened V by 6 bases and J by 4 bases, and 15 bases separated the two germline ends. Germline V gene data show CDR1 as MNHNS and CDR2 as SASEGT.

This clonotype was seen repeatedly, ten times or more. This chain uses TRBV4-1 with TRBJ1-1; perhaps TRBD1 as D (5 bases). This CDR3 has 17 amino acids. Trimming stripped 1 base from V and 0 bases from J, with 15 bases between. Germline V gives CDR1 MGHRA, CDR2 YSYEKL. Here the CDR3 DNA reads TGCGCCAGCAGCCAAGTGTTACTGGCGGGACTGAACACTGAAGCTTTCTTT. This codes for CASSQVLLAGLNTEAFF.

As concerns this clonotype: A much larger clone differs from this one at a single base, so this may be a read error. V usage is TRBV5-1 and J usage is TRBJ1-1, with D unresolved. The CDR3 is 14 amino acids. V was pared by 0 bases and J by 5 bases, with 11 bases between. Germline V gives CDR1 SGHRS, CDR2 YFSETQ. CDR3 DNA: TGCGCCAGCAGCTTGGGGTGGAGAGAGACTGAAGCTTTCTTT. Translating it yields CASSLGWRETEAFF.

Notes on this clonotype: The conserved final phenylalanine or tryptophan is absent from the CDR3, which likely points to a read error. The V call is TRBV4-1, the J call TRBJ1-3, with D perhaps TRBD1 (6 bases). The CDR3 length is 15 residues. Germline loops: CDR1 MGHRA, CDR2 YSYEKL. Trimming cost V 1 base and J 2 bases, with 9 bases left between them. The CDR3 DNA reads TGCGCCAGCAGCCAAGCATGGACAGCTGGAAACACCATATATTCT. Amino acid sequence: CASSQAWTAGNTIYS.

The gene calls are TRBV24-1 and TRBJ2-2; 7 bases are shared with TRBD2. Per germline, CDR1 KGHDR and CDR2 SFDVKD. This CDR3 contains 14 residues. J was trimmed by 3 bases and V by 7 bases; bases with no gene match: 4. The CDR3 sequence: CATRTSTYTGELFF. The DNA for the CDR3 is TGTGCCACCAGGACTAGCACGTACACCGGGGAGCTGTTTTTT.

The CDR3, as DNA: TGTGCCAGTTTGAAAAATGCTCTACAGGGCAATCAGCCCCAGCATTTT. Its translation: CASLKNALQGNQPQHF. The chain joins TRBV6-2 or TRBV6-3 to TRBJ1-5, with a tentative D call TRBD1 (5 bases). Germline CDR1 MNHEY, CDR2 SVGEGT. V lost 9 bases to trimming and J lost 2 bases, with 20 bases between them. The CDR3 contains 16 residues.

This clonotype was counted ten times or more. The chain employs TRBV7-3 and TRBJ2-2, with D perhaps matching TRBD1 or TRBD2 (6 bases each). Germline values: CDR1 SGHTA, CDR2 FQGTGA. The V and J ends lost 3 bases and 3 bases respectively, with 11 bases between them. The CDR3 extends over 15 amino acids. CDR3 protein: CASSLRGADTGELFF. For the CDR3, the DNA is TGTGCCAGCAGCTTGAGGGGGGCGGACACCGGGGAGCTGTTTTTT. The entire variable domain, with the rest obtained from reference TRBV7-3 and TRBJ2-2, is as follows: GAGVSQTPSNKVTEKGKYVELRCDPISGHTALYWYRQSLGQGPEFLIYFQGTGAADDSGLPNDRFFAVRPEGSVSTLKIQRTERGDSAVYLCASSLRGADTGELFFGEGSRLTVL.

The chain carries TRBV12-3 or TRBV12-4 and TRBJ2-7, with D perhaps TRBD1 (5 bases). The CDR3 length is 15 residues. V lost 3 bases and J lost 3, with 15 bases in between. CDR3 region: CASSFSNGAHYEQYF. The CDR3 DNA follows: TGTGCCAGCAGTTTTAGTAATGGGGCCCACTACGAGCAGTACTTC.

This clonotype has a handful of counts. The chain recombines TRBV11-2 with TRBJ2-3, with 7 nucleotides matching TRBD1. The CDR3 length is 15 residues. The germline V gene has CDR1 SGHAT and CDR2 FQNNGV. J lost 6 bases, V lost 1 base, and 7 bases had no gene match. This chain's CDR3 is CASSLGYRGADTQYF. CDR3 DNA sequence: TGTGCCAGCAGCTTAGGGTACAGGGGCGCGGATACGCAGTATTTT.

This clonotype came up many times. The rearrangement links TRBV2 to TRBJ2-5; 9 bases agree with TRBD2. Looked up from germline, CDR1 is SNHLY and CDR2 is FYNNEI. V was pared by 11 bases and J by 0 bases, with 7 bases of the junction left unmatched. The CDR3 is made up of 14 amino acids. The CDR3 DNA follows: TGTGCCGGAGTAGCGGGGGATCACCAAGAGACCCAGTACTTC. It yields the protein CAGVAGDHQETQYF.

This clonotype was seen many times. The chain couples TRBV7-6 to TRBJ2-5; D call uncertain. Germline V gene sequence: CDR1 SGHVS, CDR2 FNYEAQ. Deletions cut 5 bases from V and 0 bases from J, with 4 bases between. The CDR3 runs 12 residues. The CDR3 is CASSPHQETQYF. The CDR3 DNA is TGTGCCAGCAGCCCACACCAAGAGACCCAGTACTTC.

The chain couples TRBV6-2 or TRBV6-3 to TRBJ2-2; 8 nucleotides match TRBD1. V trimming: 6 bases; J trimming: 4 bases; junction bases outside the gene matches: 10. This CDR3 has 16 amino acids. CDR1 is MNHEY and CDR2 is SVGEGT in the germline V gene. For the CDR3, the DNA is TGTGCCAGCAGGAAGACAGGGGCGGGACCCACCGGGGAGCTGTTTTTT. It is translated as CASRKTGAGPTGELFF.

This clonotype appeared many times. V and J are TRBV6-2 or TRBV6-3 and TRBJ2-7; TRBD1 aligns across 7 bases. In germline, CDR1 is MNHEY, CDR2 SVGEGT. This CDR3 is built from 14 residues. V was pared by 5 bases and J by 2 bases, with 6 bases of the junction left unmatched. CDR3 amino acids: CASSERDSTYEQYF. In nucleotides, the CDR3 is TGTGCCAGCAGTGAACGGGACAGCACCTACGAGCAGTACTTC.

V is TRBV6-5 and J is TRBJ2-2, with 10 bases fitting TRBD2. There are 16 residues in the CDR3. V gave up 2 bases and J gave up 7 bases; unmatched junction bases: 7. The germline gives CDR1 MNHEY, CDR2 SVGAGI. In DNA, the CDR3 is TGTGCCAGCAGTTACACAATATTAGCGGGAGGCGGGGAGCTGTTTTTT. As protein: CASSYTILAGGGELFF.

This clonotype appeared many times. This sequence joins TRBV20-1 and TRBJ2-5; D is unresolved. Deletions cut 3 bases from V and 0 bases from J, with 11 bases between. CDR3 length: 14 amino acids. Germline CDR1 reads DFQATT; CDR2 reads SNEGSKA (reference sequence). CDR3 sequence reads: CSARDLLYQETQYF. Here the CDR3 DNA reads TGCAGTGCTAGGGACCTCTTGTACCAAGAGACCCAGTACTTC.

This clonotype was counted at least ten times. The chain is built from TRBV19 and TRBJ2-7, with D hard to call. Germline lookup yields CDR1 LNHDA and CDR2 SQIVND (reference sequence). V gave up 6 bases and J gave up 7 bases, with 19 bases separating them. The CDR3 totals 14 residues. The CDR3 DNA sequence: TGTGCCAGTAGCCCGACACAGCCTCTGCTGGAGCAGTACTTC. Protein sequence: CASSPTQPLLEQYF.

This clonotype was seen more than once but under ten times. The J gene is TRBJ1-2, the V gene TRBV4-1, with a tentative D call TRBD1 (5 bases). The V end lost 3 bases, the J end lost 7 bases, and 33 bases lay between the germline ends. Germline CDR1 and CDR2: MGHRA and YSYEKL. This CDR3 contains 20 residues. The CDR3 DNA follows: TGCGCCAGCAGCCATTCGAATCGGGTGGACAACCTTGGGGAGAGAGGTGGCTACACCTTC. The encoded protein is CASSHSNRVDNLGERGGYTF.

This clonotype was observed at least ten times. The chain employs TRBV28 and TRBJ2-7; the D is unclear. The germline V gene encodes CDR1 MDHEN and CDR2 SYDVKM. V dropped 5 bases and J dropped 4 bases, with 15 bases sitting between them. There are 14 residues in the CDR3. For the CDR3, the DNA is TGTGCCAGCAGTCGCTCGACATTTTTATACGAGCAGTACTTC. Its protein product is CASSRSTFLYEQYF.

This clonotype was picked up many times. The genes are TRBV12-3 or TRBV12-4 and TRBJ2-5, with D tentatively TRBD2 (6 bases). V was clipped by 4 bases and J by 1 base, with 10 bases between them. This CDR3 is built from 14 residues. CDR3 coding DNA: TGTGCCAGCAGTTCGGAGGGTCCCCAAGAGACCCAGTACTTC. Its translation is CASSSEGPQETQYF.

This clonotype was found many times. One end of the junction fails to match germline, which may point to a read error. The CDR3 loop is CASSITGGNRPQHF. DNA for the CDR3: TGTGCCAGTAGTATAACAGGGGGTAATCGGCCCCAGCATTTT. This sequence joins TRBV19 and TRBJ1-5; 8 bases align to TRBD1. The CDR3 runs 14 residues. CDR1 and CDR2 from the germline V gene are LNHDA and SQIVND (reference sequence).